The TCR beta chain under discussion was sequenced for a study of shared clonotypes between healthy human individuals. Notes on the study in general: Memory subsets generally showed lower estimated richness than naive subsets. In contrast to clonotypes shared by all four donors, non-shared clonotypes had lower generation probabilities.

Terminally differentiated effector memory CD45RA+ cells were left out of the naive CD8 fraction, which was CD45RO-negative and positively selected for CCR7. Using immunoSEQ multiplex PCR, the repertoire was profiled, and TCRdb retains in-frame clones only, with some absent. The sample shows about 590,000 clones, just under 97% of them seen only once. The germline V and J ends were trimmed by 1 base and 0 bases, with 10 bases remaining between them. The CDR3 covers 16 residues. Germline V gene data show CDR1 as MGHRA and CDR2 as YSYEKL. About this clone itself: Its antigen remains unidentified.

The chain carries TRBV4-1 and TRBJ1-3; no firm D call. This clonotype originated in a woman aged 25 to 39 in good health. Input material: naive CD8+ T cells sorted from blood. The CDR3 DNA reads as TGCGCCAGCAGCCAAGTAAAGTGGGGCTCTGGAAACACCATATATTTT. As protein: CASSQVKWGSGNTIYF.